The subject of this entry is one TCR beta chain. No antigen is known for it. The data derive from a study of blood T cells in healthy people across ages. Study overall: With template switching, about one barcoded beta molecule was captured per two T cells. Study-level points and caveats: Strong correlation existed between TCR beta diversity and naive T cell percentage. Long-lived donors had more naive CD4+ cells and higher diversity than aged donors.

The CDR3 runs 14 residues. V dropped 4 bases and J dropped 5 bases, with 14 bases sitting between them. A J-beta primer mix and a sample-barcoded 5' primer were used in a second PCR of roughly 7 to 12 cycles. A 12-random-nucleotide template-switch adaptor tagged each cDNA molecule. TCRdb independently ran MiXCR on the 5' RACE reads; one entry per CDR3 protein. The table lists about 800,000 distinct CDR3 sequences, nearly 60% of them singletons. The sequencing sample was made of blood. The TCR originated in a man aged 30 to 45 in good health. This sequence joins TRBV12-3 or TRBV12-4 and TRBJ1-1; D is unclear. CDR3 bases: TGTGCCAGCAGTTCTGGCGAGCTACGGACTGAAGCTTTCTTT. Translation gives CASSSGELRTEAFF.